These 9 T cell receptor beta chains share one sample of origin, sequenced in a study of cytomegalovirus exposure and HLA in healthy donors. The study ran its PCR with 60 Vbeta and 13 Jbeta primers. The method was immunoSEQ multiplex PCR; TCRdb's version includes in-frame clones alone and lacks a portion of them. The table lists roughly 170,000 clones, around 80% of them singletons. The material sequenced was PBMCs. These receptors were obtained from a woman aged 25-40 years in good health and CMV-seropositive.

For this clone: Other nucleotide sequences from this sample produce the same CDR3. The chain is built from TRBV9 and TRBJ2-1, with 14 nucleotides matching TRBD2. This CDR3 is built from 18 residues. J was trimmed by 6 bases and V by 3 bases; bases with no gene match: 11. The germline gives CDR1 SGDLS, CDR2 YYNGEE. In DNA, the CDR3 is TGTGCCAGCAGCGCCGGACTAGCGGGAGGTGGGCTCGGCAATGAGCAGTTCTTC. The encoded protein is CASSAGLAGGGLGNEQFF.

The rearrangement links TRBV7-6 to TRBJ2-7; no clear D. Trimming left V 2 bases short and J 3 bases short, with 14 bases between. From germline, CDR1 is SGHVS and CDR2 FNYEAQ. This CDR3 region has 15 residues. CDR3 nucleotide sequence: TGTGCCAGCAGCTTACAGGTTTCTTCTGGCTACGAGCAGTACTTC. Protein sequence: CASSLQVSSGYEQYF.

The V gene is TRBV6-5, the J gene TRBJ1-5, with a weak D call TRBD1 (5 bases). This CDR3 has 13 amino acids. The V and J ends lost 2 bases and 9 bases respectively, with 11 bases between them. CDR1 MNHEY and CDR2 SVGAGI come from the germline V gene. CDR3 coding DNA: TGTGCCAGCAGTTACCGGGACTTCGGGCCCCAGCATTTT. Translation gives CASSYRDFGPQHF.

V gene TRBV7-9 combines with J gene TRBJ2-7; no clear D gene. The germline CDR1 and CDR2 sequences are SEHNR and FQNEAQ (reference sequence). The CDR3 totals 14 residues. V was cut by 5 bases and J by 3 bases, with 14 bases left in between. The CDR3 reads CASSPLISYYEQYF. The CDR3 DNA reads TGTGCCAGCAGCCCCCTCATTAGCTACTACGAGCAGTACTTC.

The genes are TRBV5-6 and TRBJ1-1, with a possible D match to TRBD1 (5 bases). This CDR3 is built from 17 residues. From germline, CDR1 is SGHDT and CDR2 YYEEEE. With 2 bases removed from V and 4 bases from J, the gap between germline ends came to 21 bases. In nucleotides, the CDR3 is TGTGCCAGCAGCTTTAGGCAGGGCCGGGGGGGGAGCACTGAAGCTTTCTTT. This gives the protein CASSFRQGRGGSTEAFF.

The chain has TRBV10-3 and TRBJ2-5; TRBD2 might be the D (5 bases). The CDR3 consists of 14 residues. Per germline, CDR1 ENHRY and CDR2 SYGVKD. V was trimmed by 4 bases and J by 0 bases, leaving 9 bases between them. Here the CDR3 DNA reads TGTGCCATCAGTGGGGTGCGGGACCAAGAGACCCAGTACTTC. Its protein is CAISGVRDQETQYF.

This clone turned up a few times. The J gene is TRBJ2-7, the V gene TRBV5-6; 8 positions agree with TRBD1. This CDR3 region has 16 residues. Looked up from germline, CDR1 is SGHDT and CDR2 is YYEEEE. J was trimmed by 6 bases and V by 2 bases; bases with no gene match: 13. The CDR3 here is CASSLGYPGTGAEQYF. The CDR3 coding sequence is TGTGCCAGCAGCTTAGGCTATCCCGGGACAGGAGCCGAGCAGTACTTC.

This rearrangement joins TRBV28 to TRBJ1-2; 7 positions match TRBD1. The germline gives CDR1 MDHEN, CDR2 SYDVKM. Trimming removed 3 bases from V and 4 bases from J; junction bases left unmatched: 2. The CDR3 length is 13 residues. The CDR3 loop reads CASSLTGLYGYTF. The CDR3 DNA reads as TGTGCCAGCAGTTTGACAGGGCTCTATGGCTACACCTTC.

This rearrangement joins TRBV28 to TRBJ2-3; D unclear. Per germline, CDR1 MDHEN and CDR2 SYDVKM. Trimming pared 8 bases from V and 0 bases from J, leaving 18 bases between. The CDR3 contains 16 residues. CDR3 loop: CASRSPTGDSTDTQYF. The CDR3 DNA follows: TGTGCCAGCCGGAGCCCGACTGGTGATAGCACAGATACGCAGTATTTT.